This TCR beta chain was identified in a study of STAT5B mutations in CD4+ large granular lymphocyte leukemia. Across the whole study: The CDR3 'QG' motif was associated with a particular HLA allele among healthy donors.

This CDR3 spans 15 amino acids. Germline V gives CDR1 SNHLY, CDR2 FYNNEI. Trimming stripped 2 bases from V and 6 bases from J, with 17 bases between. Concerning this clone: Its antigen is not identified.

Study-wide results and caveats: Compared with healthy controls (2/35), patient top clones favored TRBV06 (8/27).

Buffy coats from healthy blood donors served as controls. The data were produced by immunoSEQ multiplex PCR, yet TCRdb's version contains in-frame clones alone and is incomplete. The sample carries about 32,000 clones, 71% recorded once. The sample comprised CD4+ T cells from blood buffy coats. The J gene is TRBJ2-7, the V gene TRBV2; perhaps TRBD2 as D (5 bases). The clonotype was recovered from a human donor in good health. CDR3 sequence (DNA): TGTGCCAGCAGTGAAATCCGGGGATATGTGAGCGAGCAGTACTTC. Its translation is CASSEIRGYVSEQYF.